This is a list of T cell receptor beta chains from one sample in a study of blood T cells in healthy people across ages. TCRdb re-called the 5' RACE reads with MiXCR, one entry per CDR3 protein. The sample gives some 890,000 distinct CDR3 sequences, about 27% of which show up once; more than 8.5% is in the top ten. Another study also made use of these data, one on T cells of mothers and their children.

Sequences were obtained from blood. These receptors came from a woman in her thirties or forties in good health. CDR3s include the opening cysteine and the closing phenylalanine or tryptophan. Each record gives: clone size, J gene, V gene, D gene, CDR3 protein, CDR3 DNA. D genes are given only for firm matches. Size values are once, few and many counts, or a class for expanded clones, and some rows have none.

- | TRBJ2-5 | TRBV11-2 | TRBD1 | CASSPDRQETKYF | TGTGCCAGCAGCCCGGACAGGCAAGAGACCAAGTACTTC
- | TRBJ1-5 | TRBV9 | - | CASSVAASNQPQHF | TGTGCCAGCAGCGTAGCGGCTAGCAATCAGCCCCAGCATTTT
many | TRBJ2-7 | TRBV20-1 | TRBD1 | CSADPGTGYYEQYF | TGCAGTGCAGACCCCGGGACAGGGTACTACGAGCAGTACTTC
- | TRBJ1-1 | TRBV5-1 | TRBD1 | CASSYQGAEAFF | TGCGCCAGCAGCTATCAGGGGGCTGAAGCTTTCTTT
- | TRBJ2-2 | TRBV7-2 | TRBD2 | CASSSRLAGELTNTGERFF | TGTGCCAGCAGCTCTAGACTAGCGGGGGAGCTTACGAACACCGGGGAGCGGTTTTTT
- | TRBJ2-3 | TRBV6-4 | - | CASSGGPRAQYF | TGTGCCAGCTCCGGGGGCCCCCGGGCGCAGTATTTT
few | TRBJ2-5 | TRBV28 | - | CASSFLSRTAYQETQYF | TGTGCCAGCAGTTTCCTCTCGCGGACGGCGTACCAAGAGACCCAGTACTTC
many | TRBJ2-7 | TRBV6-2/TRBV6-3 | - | CASSSLDREQYF | TGTGCCAGCAGTTCCCTAGACCGCGAGCAGTACTTC
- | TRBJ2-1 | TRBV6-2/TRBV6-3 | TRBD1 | CASSRPGTGHNEQFF | TGTGCCAGCAGCCGTCCCGGGACAGGTCACAATGAGCAGTTCTTC
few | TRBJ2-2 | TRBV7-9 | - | CASSLLFERELFF | TGTGCCAGCAGCTTACTGTTCGAGCGGGAGCTGTTTTTT
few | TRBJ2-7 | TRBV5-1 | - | CASSFKLSQVGEQYF | TGCGCCAGCAGCTTCAAGCTTTCCCAGGTGGGCGAGCAGTACTTC
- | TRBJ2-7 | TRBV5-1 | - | CASSLESPGQRYEQYF | TGCGCCAGCAGCTTGGAATCCCCGGGCCAGCGCTACGAGCAGTACTTC
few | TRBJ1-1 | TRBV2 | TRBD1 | CASSEGYRDSEEAFF | TGTGCCAGCAGTGAAGGGTACCGGGACAGCGAAGAAGCTTTCTTT
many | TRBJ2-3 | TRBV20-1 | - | CSARAGTSSTDTQYF | TGCAGTGCTAGAGCGGGCACTTCTAGCACAGATACGCAGTATTTT
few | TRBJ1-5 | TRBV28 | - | CASSGIEGDANQPQHF | TGTGCCAGCAGTGGCATCGAAGGGGACGCCAATCAGCCCCAGCATTTT
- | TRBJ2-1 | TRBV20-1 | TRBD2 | CSVPTRVGGETQFF | TGCAGTGTCCCGACTAGGGTGGGAGGGGAGACCCAGTTCTTC
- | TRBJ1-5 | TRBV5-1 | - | CASSEGGGNQPQHF | TGCGCCAGCAGCGAGGGGGGGGGCAATCAGCCCCAGCATTTT
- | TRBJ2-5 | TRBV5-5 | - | CAGSPEGGAQETQYF | TGTGCCGGCAGCCCCGAGGGGGGGGCTCAAGAGACCCAGTACTTC
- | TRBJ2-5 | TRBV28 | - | CAISPGGIETQYF | TGTGCCATCTCGCCAGGGGGGATAGAGACCCAGTACTTC
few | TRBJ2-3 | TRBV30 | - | CAWSGAPGTGTDTQYF | TGTGCCTGGAGTGGGGCCCCAGGTACCGGCACAGATACGCAGTATTTT
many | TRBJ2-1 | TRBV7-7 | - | CASSLNRDNEQFF | TGTGCTAGCAGTCTCAACCGTGACAATGAGCAGTTCTTC
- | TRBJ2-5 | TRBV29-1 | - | CSVELWSLLDQETQYF | TGCAGCGTTGAGCTGTGGAGCTTATTGGACCAAGAGACCCAGTACTTC
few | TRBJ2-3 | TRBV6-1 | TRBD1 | CASSEALGQGTDTQYF | TGTGCCAGCAGTGAAGCGTTAGGACAGGGAACAGATACGCAGTATTTT
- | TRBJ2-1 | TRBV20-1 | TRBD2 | CSASPTSGYNEQFF | TGCAGTGCTAGTCCGACTAGCGGGTACAATGAGCAGTTCTTC
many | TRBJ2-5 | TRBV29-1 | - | CSAGPLQETQYF | TGCAGCGCTGGGCCACTCCAAGAGACCCAGTACTTC
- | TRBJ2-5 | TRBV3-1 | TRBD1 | CASSQDRERRTGVPEETQYF | TGTGCCAGCAGCCAAGATAGGGAAAGGCGAACAGGGGTCCCCGAAGAGACCCAGTACTTC
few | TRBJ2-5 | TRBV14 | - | CASSLTPSGQETQYF | TGTGCCAGCAGCCTTACCCCCAGCGGTCAAGAGACCCAGTACTTC
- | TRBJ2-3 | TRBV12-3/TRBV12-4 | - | CASSSNSDTQYF | TGTGCCAGCAGTTCCAACAGTGATACGCAGTATTTT
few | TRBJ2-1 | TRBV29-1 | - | CGSYEGNEQFF | TGCGGCTCATATGAGGGGAATGAGCAGTTCTTC
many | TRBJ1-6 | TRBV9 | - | CASSEAGDSPLHF | TGTGCCAGCAGCGAAGCGGGAGATTCACCCCTCCACTTT
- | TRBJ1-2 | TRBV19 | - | CASSMKTAYGYTF | TGTGCCAGTAGTATGAAGACAGCTTATGGCTACACCTTC
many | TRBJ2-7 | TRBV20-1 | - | CSARVPGQRLTYEQYF | TGCAGTGCTAGAGTTCCCGGTCAACGGTTAACCTACGAGCAGTACTTC
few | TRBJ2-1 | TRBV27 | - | CASSLSNRVGLHGEQFF | TGTGCCAGCAGTTTATCCAACAGGGTAGGCCTTCACGGTGAGCAGTTCTTC
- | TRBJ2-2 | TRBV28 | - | CASSSKMIRQAHTNTGELFF | TGTGCCAGCAGTTCAAAAATGATACGACAGGCACATACGAACACCGGGGAGCTGTTTTTT
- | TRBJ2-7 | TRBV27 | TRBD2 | CASSETRTSGRHEQYF | TGTGCCAGCAGCGAAACCCGGACTAGCGGGAGACACGAGCAGTACTTC
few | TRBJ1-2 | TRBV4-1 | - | CASSQDGARDFGGYTF | TGCGCCAGCAGCCAAGATGGTGCCCGGGACTTCGGAGGCTACACCTTC
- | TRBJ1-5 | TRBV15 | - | CATSREGRDNQPQHF | TGTGCCACCAGCAGAGAGGGCAGGGACAATCAGCCCCAGCATTTT
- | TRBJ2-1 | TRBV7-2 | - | CASSQDSSLVVEQFF | TGTGCCAGCAGCCAGGACAGTAGCCTAGTAGTTGAGCAGTTCTTC
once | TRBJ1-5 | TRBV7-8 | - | CASSPLRGENSNQPQHF | TGTGCCAGCAGCCCCCTAAGAGGGGAGAATAGCAATCAGCCCCAGCATTTT
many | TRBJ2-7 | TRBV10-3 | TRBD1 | CAIRSDRSYEQYF | TGTGCCATCAGGTCGGACAGGTCCTACGAGCAGTACTTC
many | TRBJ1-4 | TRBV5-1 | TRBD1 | CASSPTRGLSEKLFF | TGCGCCAGCAGCCCGACGAGGGGGCTTAGTGAAAAACTGTTTTTT
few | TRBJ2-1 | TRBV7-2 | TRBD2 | CAGSLGSAGGHNEQFF | TGTGCCGGCAGCTTAGGTTCGGCGGGGGGTCACAATGAGCAGTTCTTC
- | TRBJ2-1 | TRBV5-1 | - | CASSLGERKNEQFF | TGCGCCAGCAGCTTGGGGGAGAGAAAGAATGAGCAGTTCTTC